This T cell receptor beta chain was captured by sequencing in a study of blood T cell repertoires in COVID-19. Trimming shortened V by 7 bases and J by 4 bases, and 9 bases separated the two germline ends. Germline loops: CDR1 MDHEN, CDR2 SYDVKM. This CDR3 comprises 12 residues. Using immunoSEQ multiplex PCR, the repertoire was profiled, and TCRdb retains in-frame clones only, with some absent. The sample has about 300,000 clones, more than 80% seen once; the top ten hold 6% to 7%. This TCR derives from a woman aged 30 to 39 with COVID-19, enrolled during active disease. Sequenced material: peripheral blood. The chain carries TRBV28 and TRBJ2-3; D remains unclear. CDR3 sequence (DNA): TGTGCCAGCAACGGTCCGCCAGATACGCAGTATTTT. Amino acid sequence: CASNGPPDTQYF. The entire variable domain, with the rest obtained from reference TRBV28 and TRBJ2-3, is as follows: DVKVTQSSRYLVKRTGEKVFLECVQDMDHENMFWYRQDPGLGLRLIYFSYDVKMKEKGDIPEGYSVSREKKERFSLILESASTNQTSMYLCASNGPPDTQYFGPGTRLTVL.